Presented here are 22 T cell receptor beta chains from one specimen sequenced in a study of tumor-infiltrating lymphocytes in primary liver carcinoma. Priming with a constant-region primer yielded TCR beta cDNA from 400 to 550 ng total RNA. Three-round nested multiplex PCR performed with slightly modified ARM-PCR produced the TCR beta libraries. TRBV1-TRBV30 forward and Cbeta reverse primers drove the first two roughly 9-cycle rounds. TCRdb re-called the multiplex PCR reads with MiXCR, one entry per CDR3 protein. Altogether about 43,000 distinct CDR3 sequences are present, 73% being singletons, with the ten largest covering about 18%. The tissue used was unsorted bulk material of roughly 17-32 mg. RNA and DNA were co-extracted from it with the AllPrep DNA/RNA mini kit. The specimen sequenced was liver tumor tissue from sampling region 2. Specified subset: tumor region T2, inferior pole. The receptor set was obtained from a man aged 40-49 years with primary liver carcinoma and hepatitis B virus infection.

In the case of this clonotype: Because the CDR3 is missing its conserved closing phenylalanine or tryptophan, this is likely a read error. The genes are TRBV30 and TRBJ2-6, with D uncertain. The CDR3 covers 16 residues. V was cut by 3 bases and J by 0 bases, with 12 bases left in between. The germline CDR1 and CDR2 sequences are GTSNPN and SVGIG (reference sequence). CDR3 nucleotides: TGTGCCTGGAGACGGAAGGGTGGCTCTGGGGCCAACGTCCTGACTCTC. It encodes CAWRRKGGSGANVLTL.

V and J are TRBV5-5 and TRBJ2-7, with D possibly matching TRBD2 (5 bases). The germline CDR1 and CDR2 sequences are SGHKS and YYEKEE (reference sequence). Deletions cut 7 bases from V and 6 bases from J, with 23 bases between. The CDR3 sequence is 15 residues long. The CDR3: CASGPAAVPLSEQYF. The CDR3 coding sequence is TGTGCCAGCGGTCCAGCGGCAGTTCCCCTCTCCGAGCAGTACTTC. The entire variable domain, with the rest obtained from reference TRBV5-5 and TRBJ2-7, is as follows: DAGVTQSPTHLIKTRGQQVTLRCSPISGHKSVSWYQQVLGQGPQFIFQYYEKEERGRGNFPDRFSARQFPNYSSELNVNALLLGDSALYLCASGPAAVPLSEQYFGPGTRLTVT.

Notes on this clonotype: The CDR3 does not close with the conserved phenylalanine or tryptophan, likely indicating a read error. The chain is built from TRBV28 and TRBJ1-1; 11 nucleotides align to TRBD1. CDR1 MDHEN and CDR2 SYDVKM come from the germline V gene. The CDR3 consists of 16 residues. V was pared by 4 bases and J by 5 bases, with 9 bases of the junction left unmatched. The CDR3 sequence: CASSSAGQGEGTEAFS. CDR3 bases: TGTGCCAGCAGTTCGGCGGGACAGGGGGAGGGGACTGAAGCTTTCTCT.

Points on this clonotype: No conserved phenylalanine or tryptophan is present at the end of the CDR3, so a read error is the likely explanation. V usage is TRBV11-2 and J usage is TRBJ1-3; D is unresolved. The CDR3 covers 15 residues. Per germline, CDR1 SGHAT and CDR2 FQNNGV. V was cut by 4 bases and J by 2 bases, with 12 bases left in between. CDR3: CASSSMVQTGNTIYL. The DNA for the CDR3 is TGTGCCAGCAGCTCCATGGTTCAAACTGGAAACACCATATATCTT.

The chain recombines TRBV11-3 with TRBJ2-2; D ambiguous. The germline V gene has CDR1 SGHNT and CDR2 YENEEA. The CDR3 is made up of 13 amino acids. The V end was cut by 11 bases, the J end by 8 bases, with 18 bases between. The CDR3, as DNA: TGTGCCGGTAGCTTAGACTTCACGGGGGAGCTGTTTTTT. This sequence encodes CAGSLDFTGELFF.

Only one count was recorded for this clonotype. The junction departs from germline at one end; a sequencing error may be responsible. This chain uses TRBV28 with TRBJ2-7; D is ambiguous. CDR1 and CDR2 (germline): MDHEN, SYDVKM. CDR3 length: 13 residues. CDR3: CASSAVWIYKQYF. CDR3 nucleotide sequence: TGTGCCAGCAGTGCGGTTTGGATCTACAAGCAGTACTTC.

This clonotype appeared once. A junction boundary mismatches the germline segment, possibly from a read error. The chain recombines TRBV29-1 with TRBJ1-1, with D possibly matching TRBD1 (5 bases). This CDR3 has 15 amino acids. Per the germline V gene, CDR1 is SQVTM and CDR2 is ANQGSEA. The CDR3 DNA follows: TGCAGCGGTGTCTCAGGGTGGGGCATGAACACTGAAGCTTTTTTT. Its translation: CSGVSGWGMNTEAFF.

Regarding this clonotype: The CDR3 does not close with the conserved phenylalanine or tryptophan, likely indicating a read error. CDR3 in amino acids: CASSQTTSGRDSGQFI. CDR3 bases: TGTGCCAGCAGCCAGACGACTAGCGGGAGGGACAGTGGGCAGTTCATC. V gene TRBV4-2 combines with J gene TRBJ2-1; TRBD2 aligns across 14 bases. After removal of 3 bases from V and 12 bases from J, the junction contained 10 bases not matched to a gene. Germline V lookup: CDR1 LGHNA, CDR2 YNFKEQ. The CDR3 is made up of 16 amino acids.

Concerning this clonotype: The germline gene is not matched at one end of the junction; a read error may be the cause. The CDR3 is CAWSRDDGDTQYF. In DNA, the CDR3 is TGCGCCTGGAGCAGGGATGACGGAGATACGCAGTATTTT. The J gene is TRBJ2-3, the V gene TRBV30, with D maybe TRBD1 (5 bases). Germline V lookup: CDR1 GTSNPN, CDR2 SVGIG (reference sequence). This CDR3 spans 13 amino acids.

This clonotype showed up just a few times. The V and J genes are TRBV20-1 and TRBJ2-2; tentative D call: TRBD2 (5 bases). The CDR3 contains 15 residues. In germline, CDR1 is DFQATT, CDR2 SNEGSKA (reference sequence). Trimming took off 3 bases at V and 3 bases at J, with 14 bases between the two ends. CDR3 residues: CSARAFGRDTGELFF. DNA of the CDR3: TGCAGTGCTAGGGCTTTTGGGAGAGACACCGGGGAGCTGTTTTTT.

Concerning this clonotype itself: A junction boundary mismatches the germline segment, possibly from a read error. The DNA of the CDR3 is TGTGCAAGCAGACCACCTGGGAGCCATGGCTACACCTTC. It encodes CASRPPGSHGYTF. The rearrangement links TRBV6-5 to TRBJ1-2, with D hard to call. Per the germline V gene, CDR1 is MNHEY and CDR2 is SVGAGI. This CDR3 has 13 amino acids.

With respect to this clonotype: An end of the junction differs from the germline gene, which may be a read error. The chain couples TRBV29-1 to TRBJ2-5; D possibly corresponds to TRBD2 (6 bases). Germline V gives CDR1 SQVTM, CDR2 ANQGSEA. This CDR3 region has 12 residues. This chain's CDR3 is CSVWGEQEIQYF. In DNA, the CDR3 is TGCAGCGTCTGGGGGGAGCAAGAGATCCAGTACTTC.

About this clonotype itself: One end of the junction does not line up with germline, which may come from a read error. The chain couples TRBV5-4 to TRBJ2-3; a possible D gene is TRBD1 (6 bases). CDR3 length equals 13 residues. CDR1 SGHNT and CDR2 YYREEE come from the germline V gene (reference sequence). The CDR3: CASRSRQADMQYF. In nucleotides, the CDR3 is TGTGCCAGCAGGTCCCGACAGGCAGATATGCAGTATTTT. Together with reference TRBV5-4 and TRBJ2-3, the CDR3 gives the full variable domain: ETGVTQSPTHLIKTRGQQVTLRCSSQSGHNTVSWYQQALGQGPQFIFQYYREEENGRGNFPPRFSGLQFPNYSSELNVNALELDDSALYLCASRSRQADMQYFGPGTRLTVL.

Regarding this clonotype: The conserved final phenylalanine or tryptophan is absent from the CDR3, which likely points to a read error. The V gene is TRBV5-6, the J gene TRBJ2-7; D is uncertain. The CDR3 runs 10 residues. Germline V gives CDR1 SGHDT, CDR2 YYEEEE. The CDR3 nucleotides are TGTGCCGGCAGCTTGAACGAGCAGTACCTC. As protein: CAGSLNEQYL.

The genes are TRBV10-3 and TRBJ2-1, with 7 bases that match TRBD1. The CDR3 loop spans 15 amino acids. V trimming: 10 bases; J trimming: 0 bases; junction bases outside the gene matches: 9. Germline loops: CDR1 ENHRY, CDR2 SYGVKD. The CDR3: CATLDRVGSYNEQFF. CDR3 nucleotides: TGTGCCACGCTCGACAGGGTGGGCTCCTACAATGAGCAGTTCTTC.

This clonotype was counted many times. V and J are TRBV7-9 and TRBJ2-7; 7 bases are a match to TRBD1. The germline gives CDR1 SEHNR, CDR2 FQNEAQ (reference sequence). The CDR3 contains 15 residues. V trimming: 7 bases; J trimming: 3 bases; junction bases outside the gene matches: 12. CDR3 nucleotides: TGTGCCAGCACTTTTCGGACAGGTGAAAACTACGAGCAGTACTTC. This sequence encodes CASTFRTGENYEQYF.

Worth noting for this clonotype: One end of the junction does not line up with germline, which may come from a read error. The chain combines TRBV7-8 with TRBJ1-4, with TRBD1 matching 10 bases. CDR1 is SGHVS and CDR2 is FQNEAQ in the germline V gene. The CDR3 covers 16 residues. The CDR3 is CTSSPQRTGGNEKLFF. CDR3 nucleotide sequence: TGTACCAGCAGTCCCCAACGGACAGGGGGGAATGAAAAACTGTTTTTT.

CDR3 in amino acids: CSAMTPGTGTPREQYF. The CDR3 DNA is TGCAGCGCCATGACACCTGGGACCGGCACTCCCCGCGAGCAGTACTTC. The rearrangement uses TRBV29-1 and TRBJ2-7, with D perhaps assigned TRBD1 or TRBD2 (5 bases each). Trimming took 7 bases from V and 6 from J, leaving 28 bases between them. Germline V gene sequence: CDR1 SQVTM, CDR2 ANQGSEA. This CDR3 has 16 amino acids.

Details on this clonotype: Without the conserved terminal phenylalanine or tryptophan, this CDR3 likely stems from a read error. Because the CDR3's place on the DNA is in doubt, the DNA is left out and the CDR3 is given as listed by TCRdb. This rearrangement joins TRBV11-1 to TRBJ1-1; TRBD1, the table's D call, was not compared with the DNA. The CDR3 sequence runs 13 residues, both termini included. Germline values: CDR1 SGHAT, CDR2 FQDESV (reference sequence). CDR3 residues: CASSLSPGTEAFS.

With respect to this clonotype: Since no conserved phenylalanine or tryptophan closes the CDR3, a read error is the likely cause. The V gene is TRBV12-3 or TRBV12-4, the J gene TRBJ2-7; TRBD1 matches 10 bases. This CDR3 spans 15 amino acids. V was pared by 6 bases and J by 7 bases, with 12 bases of the junction left unmatched. The CDR3 reads CASRIWTGGAGEQYL. In DNA form, the CDR3 reads TGTGCCAGCAGAATCTGGACAGGGGGGGCCGGGGAGCAGTACTTG.

Of note for this clonotype: The junction differs from germline at one of its ends, possibly a read error. V and J are TRBV7-9 and TRBJ2-1; 11 bases agree with TRBD2. The CDR3 covers 14 residues. Germline CDR1 is SEHNR and CDR2 is FQNEAQ (reference sequence). The CDR3 reads CTSKLAGVNSEQFF. Here the CDR3 DNA reads TGTACCAGCAAACTAGCGGGAGTAAACAGTGAGCAGTTCTTC.

Of note for this clonotype: Relative to the germline gene, one junction end is altered; a read error may explain this. The rearrangement links TRBV10-2 to TRBJ2-1; TRBD2 matches 8 bases. This CDR3 comprises 16 residues. CDR1 is WSHSY, CDR2 SAAADI, per germline. The CDR3 DNA reads as TGCGCCGGCAGTGACTGGACTAGCAGGATCAACAATGAGCAGTTCTTC. Residues: CAGSDWTSRINNEQFF.